This T cell receptor beta chain was found in a study of technical replicates of blood from four donors (dated by TCRdb to about 2017). The germline V gene sets CDR1 to SGHTA and CDR2 to FQGNSA. At the junction V is shortened by 5 bases and J by 5 bases, with 10 bases in between. Including cysteine and phenylalanine, the CDR3 has 12 amino acids. This entry keeps only the CDR3 DNA: 36 bases, framed from base 1. To note about this clone: Its antigen specificity is not known. Base qualities were left out, and no much larger clone turns up one base away.

Library preparation was by the immunoSEQ multiplex PCR assay. TCRdb limited this immuneACCESS table to in-frame rearrangements with V and J called. A share of clones is missing; checked studies link under half to unresolved V genes, and the rest is unexplained. This sample lists just over 75,000 clones; 90% to 95% were detected once. The ten largest make up 0.35% to 0.45% of the sample. Sequencing used T cells isolated from PBMCs. The chain links TRBV7-2 with TRBJ2-7; 6 matching bases give a weak D call of TRBD1. The clonotype was recovered from a human donor in good health. The CDR3 is CASSTDSHEQYF. The nucleotide sequence reads as follows: TGTGCCAGCAGCACGGACAGCCACGAGCAGTACTTC.